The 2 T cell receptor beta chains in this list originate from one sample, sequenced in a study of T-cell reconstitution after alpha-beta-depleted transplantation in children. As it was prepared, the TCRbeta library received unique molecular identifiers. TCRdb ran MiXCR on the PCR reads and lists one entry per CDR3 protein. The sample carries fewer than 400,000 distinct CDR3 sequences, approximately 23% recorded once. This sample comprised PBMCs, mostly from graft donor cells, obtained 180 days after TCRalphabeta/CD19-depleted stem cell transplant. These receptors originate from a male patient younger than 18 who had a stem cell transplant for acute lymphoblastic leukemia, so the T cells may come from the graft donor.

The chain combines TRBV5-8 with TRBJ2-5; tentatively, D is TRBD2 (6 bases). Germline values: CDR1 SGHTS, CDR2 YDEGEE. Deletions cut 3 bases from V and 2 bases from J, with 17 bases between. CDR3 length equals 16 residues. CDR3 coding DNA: TGTGCCAGCAGCTCCGGGCCCCTGGGGGGACAAGAGACCCAGTACTTC. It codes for CASSSGPLGGQETQYF.

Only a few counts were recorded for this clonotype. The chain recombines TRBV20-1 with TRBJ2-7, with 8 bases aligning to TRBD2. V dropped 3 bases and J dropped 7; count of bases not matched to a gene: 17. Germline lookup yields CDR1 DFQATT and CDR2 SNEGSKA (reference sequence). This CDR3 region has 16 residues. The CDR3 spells CSASLQAAGGSLEQYF. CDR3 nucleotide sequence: TGCAGTGCTAGTCTCCAAGCGGCGGGAGGATCTCTTGAGCAGTACTTC.